This paragraph reports one T cell receptor (beta chain). The antigen is unknown. These data come from a study of siplizumab effects on memory and regulatory T cells. Study results and limitations: The naive T cell population seemed more diverse than memory cells and seemed a major contributor to the alloresponse. Tregs proliferating in siplizumab cultures lacked confirmation of their suppressive function. Among mappable alloreactive CD4+ clones, the Treg-derived fraction averaged around 70% with siplizumab versus around 30% in controls.

Using immunoSEQ multiplex PCR, the repertoire was profiled, and TCRdb retains in-frame clones only, with some absent. The sample carries 85,000 or so clones, just under 95% recorded once. CDR3 length: 15 amino acids. The germline V gene encodes CDR1 MGHRA and CDR2 YSYEKL. V shed 4 bases and J shed 4 bases, with 16 bases lying between them. The clonotype was recovered from a human donor in good health. The chain joins TRBV4-1 to TRBJ1-1, with D maybe TRBD1 (6 bases). Sequenced material: CD8+ T cells sorted from blood. CDR3 sequence (DNA): TGCGCCAGCAGCCGTGTGGGGGGCCGTAGCACTGAAGCTTTCTTT. It specifies CASSRVGGRSTEAFF.